This T cell receptor (beta chain) was obtained from a study of T cell responses to AZD1222 COVID-19 vaccine. TCRdb's copy holds only in-frame clones and misses some; the assay was immunoSEQ multiplex PCR. The profile shows more than 35,000 clones, roughly 78% of them singletons. Study-level findings and limits: Seropositivity was recorded at baseline in only six AZD1222 recipients. Spike-wide vaccine-associated CD4 TCRs dominated at 160-218 and 743-854. In a largely white British group with more females than males, clonal diversity was possibly underestimated.

The V segment lost 0 bases and the J segment 7 bases; nucleotides outside the gene matches: 13. CDR1 is MNHNS and CDR2 is SASEGT in the germline V gene. The CDR3 has 18 residues. This clone turned up a few times. What it recognizes is unknown. The gene calls are TRBV6-1 and TRBJ2-1; 9 nucleotides match TRBD2. The clonotype originates from an adult who received the MenACWY meningococcal vaccine as a control. The specimen was peripheral blood, collected 28 days after the second dose of the MenACWY control vaccine. The CDR3 region has the DNA TGTGCCAGCAGTGAAGCGCACAGCGGGAGGATCTTGCGGAATGAGCAGTTCTTC. This gives the protein CASSEAHSGRILRNEQFF.